This note documents a single T cell receptor (beta chain) sequence. Antigen specificity is unknown. This sample was included in a study of chemoradiotherapy in HPV16-positive cancers. The study's findings and limits: Better recurrence-free survival went with HPV-responsive T-cell expansion in HPV16-positive patients.

TCRdb's table, derived via immunoSEQ multiplex PCR, lists solely in-frame clones and lacks some. This table holds 1,500 to 2,500 clones, roughly 80% found once. There are 15 residues in the CDR3. CDR1 and CDR2 (germline): MNHEY, SMNVEV (reference sequence). Trimming took 2 bases from V and 2 from J, leaving 12 bases between them. This material consisted of tumor tissue, taken from a patient who underwent chemoradiotherapy. The chain has TRBV27 and TRBJ2-5; a weak D match, TRBD1 (5 bases). The TCR comes from a human donor with HPV-associated anogenital cancer. The CDR3 reads CASSLGADHQETQYF. CDR3 sequence (DNA): TGTGCCAGCAGTTTAGGGGCCGACCATCAAGAGACCCAGTACTTC.